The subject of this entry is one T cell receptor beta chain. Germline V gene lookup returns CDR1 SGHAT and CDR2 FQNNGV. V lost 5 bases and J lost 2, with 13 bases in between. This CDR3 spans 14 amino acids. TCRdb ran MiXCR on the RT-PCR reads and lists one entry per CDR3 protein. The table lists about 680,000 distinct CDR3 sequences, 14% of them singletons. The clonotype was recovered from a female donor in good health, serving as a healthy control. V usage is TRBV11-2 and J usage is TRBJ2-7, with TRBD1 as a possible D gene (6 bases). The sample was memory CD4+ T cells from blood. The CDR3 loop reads CASSQATGTYEQYF. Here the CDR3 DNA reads TGTGCCAGCAGCCAAGCGACAGGAACCTACGAGCAGTACTTC.